The rows below give T cell receptor beta chains drawn from one sample of a study of CD8 T cells in Susac syndrome. TCRdb itself ran the immunoSEQ multiplex PCR reads through MiXCR, one entry per CDR3 protein. The sample comprises some 190,000 distinct CDR3 sequences, approximately 95% of which are singletons, and 0.1% rests with the top ten. The sequenced material came from CD4+ T cells from PBMCs. All receptors derive from a human donor in good health. Each CDR3 is given with its conserved first and last residue. A D gene is named only where the DNA matches it firmly. Clone size is stated in some rows and not others, as once, few, many or a class when expanded.

D	V	J	size	CDR3	DNA
NA	TRBV5-1	TRBJ2-3	NA	CASSLDGSVFADTQYF	TGCGCCAGCAGCTTGGATGGTAGCGTATTCGCAGATACGCAGTATTTT
NA	TRBV4-3	TRBJ1-6	NA	CASSLIGQPNNSPLHF	TGCGCCAGCAGCCTGATTGGGCAGCCAAATAATTCACCCCTCCACTTT
NA	TRBV3-1	TRBJ2-5	NA	CASLSEETQYF	TGTGCCAGCCTCTCAGAAGAGACCCAGTACTTC
NA	TRBV30	TRBJ1-2	NA	CAWSVGHNYGYTF	TGTGCCTGGAGTGTGGGACATAACTATGGCTACACCTTC
NA	TRBV27	TRBJ2-7	NA	CASSRKFDSSYEQYF	TGTGCCAGCAGCCGTAAATTCGATAGCTCCTACGAGCAGTACTTC
NA	TRBV9	TRBJ1-1	once	CASSVLGGQMNTEAFF	TGTGCCAGCAGCGTTCTGGGAGGGCAGATGAACACTGAAGCTTTCTTT
NA	TRBV4-1	TRBJ2-1	once	CASSQDYPPRAHEQFF	TGCGCCAGCAGCCAAGATTACCCCCCTAGAGCCCATGAGCAGTTCTTC
TRBD1	TRBV27	TRBJ1-6	NA	CASSLSRTGGGAPLHF	TGTGCCAGCAGTTTATCGAGGACAGGGGGAGGCGCACCCCTCCACTTT
NA	TRBV20-1	TRBJ2-5	NA	CSASPGVKETQYF	TGCAGTGCCAGCCCCGGGGTTAAGGAGACCCAGTACTTC
TRBD1	TRBV20-1	TRBJ1-2	NA	CSAPDPDRANYGYTF	TGCAGTGCCCCCGACCCGGACAGGGCTAACTATGGCTACACCTTC
NA	TRBV29-1	TRBJ1-2	NA	CSVPDSPDYGYTF	TGCAGCGTTCCGGACAGCCCTGACTATGGCTACACCTTC
NA	TRBV29-1	TRBJ2-5	NA	CSVEVGLQETQYF	TGCAGCGTTGAGGTGGGACTGCAAGAGACCCAGTACTTC
NA	TRBV29-1	TRBJ1-2	NA	CSVEVQGYGYTF	TGCAGCGTTGAGGTTCAGGGCTATGGCTACACCTTC
NA	TRBV29-1	TRBJ2-5	NA	CSVSSETQYF	TGCAGCGTTTCCTCTGAGACCCAGTACTTC
TRBD1	TRBV19	TRBJ1-6	NA	CASSHGQGDNSPLHF	TGTGCCAGTAGCCACGGACAGGGGGATAATTCACCCCTCCACTTT
TRBD1	TRBV10-3	TRBJ1-2	NA	CAIRTGGYGYTF	TGTGCCATCAGGACAGGGGGCTATGGCTACACCTTC
TRBD1	TRBV2	TRBJ1-2	NA	CASLRDRRVSYTF	TGTGCCAGTCTGCGGGACAGGCGGGTTAGCTACACCTTC
NA	TRBV14	TRBJ2-1	NA	CASSHSREQFF	TGTGCCAGCAGCCACTCGCGTGAGCAGTTCTTC
TRBD2	TRBV3-1	TRBJ2-3	NA	CASSQASGADTQYF	TGTGCCAGCAGCCAAGCCAGCGGGGCGGATACGCAGTATTTT
TRBD1	TRBV3-1	TRBJ2-7	NA	CASSPQFNRGYYEQYF	TGTGCCAGCAGCCCCCAGTTTAACAGGGGGTATTACGAGCAGTACTTC
NA	TRBV7-2	TRBJ2-7	NA	CASSSPHRDYEQYF	TGTGCCAGCAGCTCCCCCCATAGAGATTACGAGCAGTACTTC
TRBD1	TRBV30	TRBJ1-5	NA	CAWDRDDQPQHF	TGTGCCTGGGACAGGGACGATCAGCCCCAGCATTTT
NA	TRBV24-1	TRBJ2-1	NA	CATSDPLGRREQFF	TGTGCCACCAGTGATCCCCTAGGAAGAAGAGAGCAGTTCTTC
NA	TRBV4-3	TRBJ2-5	NA	CASSQGSGALQETQYF	TGCGCCAGCAGCCAAGGGTCCGGGGCCCTCCAAGAGACCCAGTACTTC
TRBD1	TRBV20-1	TRBJ1-2	NA	CSGTGGVQGYTF	TGCAGTGGTACAGGGGGCGTCCAGGGCTACACCTTC
NA	TRBV14	TRBJ2-3	NA	CASSQTSGAVYTDTQYF	TGTGCCAGCAGCCAAACCAGCGGAGCCGTTTACACAGATACGCAGTATTTT
NA	TRBV16	TRBJ1-1	NA	CASSQYPGLNTEAFF	TGTGCCAGCAGCCAATACCCAGGGCTGAACACTGAAGCTTTCTTT
TRBD2	TRBV29-1	TRBJ2-1	NA	CSVPVGGVTDNEQFF	TGCAGCGTGCCCGTTGGGGGGGTGACGGACAATGAGCAGTTCTTC
NA	TRBV29-1	TRBJ1-1	NA	CSVGKGWGDTEAFF	TGCAGCGTTGGTAAGGGGTGGGGGGACACTGAAGCTTTCTTT
NA	TRBV20-1	TRBJ1-3	NA	CSARGGGAATIYF	TGCAGTGCTAGAGGGGGAGGCGCGGCCACCATATATTTT
NA	TRBV12-3/TRBV12-4	TRBJ2-6	NA	CASRPGQHSGANVLTF	TGTGCCAGCAGACCGGGACAACACTCTGGGGCCAACGTCCTGACTTTC
NA	TRBV29-1	TRBJ2-2	NA	CSVQDTGELFF	TGCAGCGTTCAGGACACCGGGGAGCTGTTTTTT
TRBD1	TRBV4-3	TRBJ2-5	NA	CASSQETGSEETQYF	TGCGCCAGCAGCCAAGAGACAGGGAGCGAAGAGACCCAGTACTTC
TRBD1	TRBV20-1	TRBJ2-2	NA	CSARAGTANTGELFF	TGCAGTGCTCGGGCCGGGACAGCAAACACCGGGGAGCTGTTTTTT
TRBD2	TRBV4-3	TRBJ2-5	NA	CASSHRTSGANRETQYF	TGCGCCAGCAGCCATCGGACTAGCGGGGCCAACCGGGAGACCCAGTACTTC
TRBD2	TRBV7-2	TRBJ2-7	NA	CASSLGTSIEQYF	TGTGCCAGCAGCCTGGGGACTAGCATCGAGCAGTACTTC
NA	TRBV13	TRBJ2-6	NA	CASSLRYRESANVLTF	TGTGCCAGCAGCTTAAGATACAGGGAGTCGGCCAACGTCCTGACTTTC
NA	TRBV9	TRBJ2-7	NA	CASSVEGFRAHEQYF	TGTGCCAGCAGCGTAGAAGGATTTCGAGCCCACGAGCAGTACTTC
NA	TRBV30	TRBJ1-2	NA	CAYIQGSNYGYTF	TGTGCCTATATACAGGGATCCAACTATGGCTACACCTTC
NA	TRBV5-1	TRBJ2-5	NA	CASSPLGVAETQYF	TGCGCCAGCAGCCCTCTGGGGGTCGCGGAGACCCAGTACTTC
NA	TRBV15	TRBJ2-1	NA	CATSRASYNEQFF	TGTGCCACCAGCAGGGCCTCCTACAATGAGCAGTTCTTC
NA	TRBV20-1	TRBJ2-2	NA	CSLDHRNTGELFF	TGCAGCTTGGACCACAGGAACACCGGGGAGCTGTTTTTT